Listed below are T cell receptor beta chains from one sample, sequenced in a study of tissue T cells after allogeneic stem cell transplantation. The assay was immunoSEQ multiplex PCR, and TCRdb's table has in-frame clones only and misses some. This sample has 25,000 to 30,000 clones, with over 75% found just once. The sample in question was blood, obtained before transplantation. These receptors came from a woman aged 18-55 years who later had graft-versus-host disease after an allogeneic stem cell transplant. The CDR3 runs from the conserved cysteine through the conserved F or W. D genes are given only for firm matches. The listing skips clone size in some rows; elsewhere it reads once, few, many or a size class.

clone_size | d_call | j_call | v_call | cdr3_nt | cdr3_aa
few | TRBD1 | TRBJ1-4 | TRBV5-1 | TGCGCCAGCAGCTGGGGGGGACAGCCTTATGAAAAACTGTTTTTT | CASSWGGQPYEKLFF
- | TRBD1 | TRBJ2-1 | TRBV27 | TGTGCCAGCAAGACCGGGACAGGGGATATTTGGGAGCAGTTCTTC | CASKTGTGDIWEQFF
- | - | TRBJ1-2 | TRBV5-1 | TGCGCCAGCAGCTTGGAACGAGGGAACTATGGCTACACCTTC | CASSLERGNYGYTF
- | - | TRBJ2-2 | TRBV2 | TGTGCCAGCGCAGGGCCTCAGAACACCGGGGAGCTGTTTTTT | CASAGPQNTGELFF
- | TRBD1 | TRBJ2-1 | TRBV30 | TGTGCCTGGAGTCCCGGGACAGGGTTATTTGAGCAGTTCTTC | CAWSPGTGLFEQFF
- | TRBD1 | TRBJ1-2 | TRBV6-6 | TGTGCCAGCAGTTCCCTTACAGGGGGCGGTGGCTACACCTTC | CASSSLTGGGGYTF
- | TRBD1 | TRBJ1-2 | TRBV2 | TGTGCCAGCAGTGAATACAGGGGGAACTATGGCTACACCTTC | CASSEYRGNYGYTF
once | TRBD2 | TRBJ2-5 | TRBV11-3 | TGTGCCAGCAGCTTAGACGGTAGCGGGGGCGGGGAGACCCAGTACTTC | CASSLDGSGGGETQYF
- | - | TRBJ1-1 | TRBV18 | TGTGCCAGCTCGGCAGACAGGAACACTGAAGCTTTCTTT | CASSADRNTEAFF
- | - | TRBJ2-7 | TRBV6-1 | TGTGCCAGCAGTGAAGGGTCTCCCTTGGCCTACGAGCAGTACTTC | CASSEGSPLAYEQYF
- | TRBD1 | TRBJ2-5 | TRBV10-1 | TGCGCCAGCAGTGATTCGACAGGGCAAGAGACCCAGTACTTC | CASSDSTGQETQYF
- | TRBD1 | TRBJ1-2 | TRBV4-3 | TGCGCCAGCAGCCAAGCCCCCGGACAGGGACTGTATGGCTACACCTTC | CASSQAPGQGLYGYTF
- | - | TRBJ2-7 | TRBV11-2 | TGTGCCAGCAGCGCTATAGTGGAGCAGTACTTC | CASSAIVEQYF
- | TRBD1 | TRBJ1-2 | TRBV5-1 | TGCGCCAGCAGCTTGGGACAGGGAGCGGGGGGCTACACCTTC | CASSLGQGAGGYTF
once | - | TRBJ1-1 | TRBV3-1/TRBV3-2 | TGTGCCAGCAGCCCCTGGCCAGGGACGAACACTGAAGCTTTCTTT | CASSPWPGTNTEAFF
- | - | TRBJ1-2 | TRBV6-5 | TGTGCCAGCAGTTACCAGGTGTACTATGGCTACACCTTC | CASSYQVYYGYTF
once | - | TRBJ1-2 | TRBV2 | TGTGCCAGCAGTGATGTAGCAGATGGCCGCTATGGCTACACCTTC | CASSDVADGRYGYTF
- | - | TRBJ2-2 | TRBV11-2 | TGTGCCAGCAGCCGATTTCCGGGACACAAAAACACCGGGGAGCTGTTTTTT | CASSRFPGHKNTGELFF
- | - | TRBJ1-6 | TRBV5-1 | TGCGCCAGCAGCTTGATGGGGGTGGGTAATTCACCCCTCCACTTT | CASSLMGVGNSPLHF